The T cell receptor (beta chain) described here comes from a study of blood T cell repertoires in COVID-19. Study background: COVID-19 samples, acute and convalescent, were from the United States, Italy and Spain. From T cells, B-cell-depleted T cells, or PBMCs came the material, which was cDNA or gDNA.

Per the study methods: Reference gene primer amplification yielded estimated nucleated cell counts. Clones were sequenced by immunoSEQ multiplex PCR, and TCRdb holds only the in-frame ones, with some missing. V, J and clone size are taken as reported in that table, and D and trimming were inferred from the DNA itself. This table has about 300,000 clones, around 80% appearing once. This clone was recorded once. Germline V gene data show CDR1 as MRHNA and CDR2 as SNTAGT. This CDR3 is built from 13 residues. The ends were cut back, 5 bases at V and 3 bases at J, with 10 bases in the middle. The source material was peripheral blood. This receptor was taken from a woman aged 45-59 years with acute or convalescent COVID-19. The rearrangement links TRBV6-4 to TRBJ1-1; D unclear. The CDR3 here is CASSLSRDTEAFF. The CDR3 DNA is TGTGCCAGCAGTCTCTCCCGCGACACTGAAGCTTTCTTT.